One sample yielded the 29 T cell receptor beta chains listed below, sequenced in a study of glioma-infiltrating T cells. Using RNA template, CDR3s of TCR alpha and beta were amplified with iRepertoire arm-PCR. Each CDR3 protein is one row after TCRdb ran MiXCR on the multiplex PCR reads. This table holds roughly 190,000 distinct CDR3 sequences, over 30% found once. Sequenced input: glioma tissue, nonneoplastic brain tissue, or PBMCs (not recorded which). These receptors all stem from a human donor with low-grade glioma or glioblastoma, undergoing nonglioma brain surgery, or in good health (not recorded which).

As concerns this clonotype: A clone one base away is much larger, so this may be a read error. The chain uses TRBV28 and TRBJ2-7; D is undetermined. The CDR3 sequence is 15 residues long. Germline lookup yields CDR1 MDHEN and CDR2 SYDVKM. The germline V and J ends were trimmed by 5 bases and 3 bases, with 17 bases remaining between them. The CDR3 DNA follows: TGTGCCAGCAGTCTGCTGGTTGGTTACTTCTACGAGCAGTACTTC. Residues: CASSLLVGYFYEQYF.

In this sample, this clonotype turned up many times. This rearrangement joins TRBV6-1 to TRBJ1-4; TRBD1 matches at 10 bases. The V and J ends lost 4 bases and 4 bases, in that order; junction bases with no gene match: 9. The CDR3 is 17 amino acids. Germline V lookup: CDR1 MNHNS, CDR2 SASEGT. CDR3 protein: CASSAAGTGVLNEKLFF. The CDR3 DNA is TGTGCCAGCAGTGCAGCCGGGACAGGGGTCCTTAATGAAAAACTGTTTTTT.

This chain joins TRBV20-1 and TRBJ2-7, with 8 bases fitting TRBD1. With V trimmed by 4 bases and J by 4 bases, 9 bases remained unmatched. Germline V lookup: CDR1 DFQATT, CDR2 SNEGSKA (reference sequence). The CDR3 length is 14 residues. The CDR3 nucleotides read TGCAGTGCTACCCTCGACAGGGGTACATACGAGCAGTACTTC. Translated: CSATLDRGTYEQYF.

This clonotype was observed at least ten times. This chain links TRBV6-1 with TRBJ2-7; D possibly corresponds to TRBD2 (6 bases). V lost 11 bases, J lost 4 bases, and 30 bases lay in between. The CDR3 length is 17 residues. Germline V CDR1 and CDR2: MNHNS, SASEGT. The CDR3 DNA sequence: TGTGCCGGGGCTTTTCAGGCCTCCGGGAGATGGGCTTACGAGCAGTACTTC. Translation: CAGAFQASGRWAYEQYF.

This chain links TRBV24-1 with TRBJ2-3; D tentatively reads TRBD1 or TRBD2 (6 bases each). V lost 0 bases and J 0 bases, leaving 12 bases between the germline ends. The CDR3 sequence is 17 residues long. The germline V gene has CDR1 KGHDR and CDR2 SFDVKD. This CDR3 is CATSDLVRGRSTDTQYF. In DNA form, the CDR3 reads TGTGCCACCAGTGATTTGGTCCGGGGGCGAAGCACAGATACGCAGTATTTT.

The sample holds one count of this clonotype. V is TRBV6-1 and J is TRBJ1-1; D uncertain. CDR3 length: 13 amino acids. Trimming left V 5 bases short and J 7 bases short, with 14 bases between. CDR1 is MNHNS, CDR2 SASEGT, per germline. The CDR3 protein is CASSYIQKNEAFF. The CDR3 DNA follows: TGTGCCAGCAGTTACATACAGAAAAATGAAGCTTTCTTT.

About this clonotype: A much larger clonotype is one base distant, so this may be a read error. The chain combines TRBV10-3 with TRBJ2-3; TRBD2 might be the D (6 bases). There are 15 residues in the CDR3. Between the trimmed V and J ends, which lost 3 bases and 5 bases, there was a span of 15 bases. Germline V CDR1 and CDR2: ENHRY, SYGVKD. CDR3 amino acids: CAISDRRASKDTQYF. DNA for the CDR3: TGTGCCATCAGTGATCGGAGGGCCTCCAAAGATACGCAGTATTTT.

This clonotype was observed a few times. The CDR3 protein is CASSQGTGQSFYEQYF. The CDR3 DNA is TGTGCCAGCAGCCAAGGGACCGGACAGTCATTCTACGAGCAGTACTTC. The V gene is TRBV14, the J gene TRBJ2-7, with D tentatively TRBD1 (6 bases). Germline V gene sequence: CDR1 SGHDN, CDR2 FVKESK. The CDR3 totals 16 residues. V was trimmed by 1 base and J by 3 bases, leaving 16 bases between them.

This clonotype was detected ten times or more. This chain connects TRBV20-1 to TRBJ2-3; unclear D gene. Germline-derived CDR1 and CDR2 are DFQATT and SNEGSKA (reference sequence). V was trimmed by 4 bases and J by 6 bases, leaving 8 bases between them. The CDR3 runs to 11 residues. This CDR3 is CSATLMDTQYF. CDR3 nucleotide sequence: TGCAGTGCTACCTTAATGGATACGCAGTATTTT.

This clonotype was observed many times. The chain is built from TRBV4-2 and TRBJ2-7, with 7 bases lining up with TRBD1. The CDR3 contains 13 residues. V shed 2 bases and J 5 bases; nucleotides not matched to a gene: 3. Germline CDR1 reads LGHNA; CDR2 reads YNFKEQ. The CDR3 coding sequence is TGTGCCAGCAGCCAAACAGGGGTCCACGAGCAGTACTTC. This translates into CASSQTGVHEQYF.

A note on this clonotype: Sequence at one end of the junction differs from germline and may be a read error. The chain employs TRBV7-6 and TRBJ2-1; a possible D gene is TRBD1 (5 bases). This CDR3 contains 14 residues. Per the germline V gene, CDR1 is SGHVS and CDR2 is FNYEAQ. The CDR3 region is CVSSLPGAMNEQFF. CDR3 sequence (DNA): TGTGTCAGCAGCTTACCTGGGGCTATGAATGAGCAGTTCTTC. Supplemented by reference TRBV7-6 and TRBJ2-1, the full variable domain reads GAGVSQSPRYKVTKRGQDVALRCDPISGHVSLYWYRQALGQGPEFLTYFNYEAQQDKSGLPNDRFSAERPEGSISTLTIQRTEQRDSAMYRCVSSLPGAMNEQFFGPGTRLTVL.

This clonotype has a count of ten or more. The chain carries TRBV5-4 and TRBJ2-3; a weak D match, TRBD2 (5 bases). The germline V gene has CDR1 SGHNT and CDR2 YYREEE (reference sequence). Trimming pared 1 base from V and 5 bases from J, leaving 11 bases between. The CDR3 contains 14 residues. This chain's CDR3 is CASSLRREKDTQYF. As DNA, the CDR3 is TGTGCCAGCAGCTTGCGAAGGGAGAAAGATACGCAGTATTTT.

This clonotype was counted at least ten times. The chain carries TRBV20-1 and TRBJ2-2; D is possibly TRBD1 (5 bases). The CDR3 has 13 amino acids. Germline loops: CDR1 DFQATT, CDR2 SNEGSKA (reference sequence). V was cut by 5 bases and J by 0 bases, with 7 bases left in between. The CDR3 sequence: CSAQGTNTGELFF. CDR3 nucleotide sequence: TGCAGTGCTCAGGGAACGAACACCGGGGAGCTGTTTTTT.

This clonotype showed up many times. This chain connects TRBV6-2 or TRBV6-3 to TRBJ2-1, with D unresolved. From germline, CDR1 is MNHEY and CDR2 SVGEGT. The CDR3 spans 13 residues. Between the trimmed V and J ends, which lost 5 bases and 1 base, there was a span of 6 bases. DNA for the CDR3: TGTGCCAGCAGTGAGACATCCTACAATGAGCAGTTCTTC. It translates to CASSETSYNEQFF.

Many counts were recorded for this clonotype. The chain joins TRBV20-1 to TRBJ2-2, with D perhaps matching TRBD1 (5 bases). The ends were cut back, 1 base at V and 3 bases at J, with 12 bases in the middle. The CDR3 runs 15 residues. Germline V gene data show CDR1 as DFQATT and CDR2 as SNEGSKA (reference sequence). The CDR3 spells CSARGQGRDTGELFF. The CDR3 nucleotides are TGCAGTGCTAGAGGGCAGGGAAGGGACACCGGGGAGCTGTTTTTT.

This clonotype was detected many times. The V call is TRBV25-1, the J call TRBJ2-1; TRBD2 matches at 8 bases. With V trimmed by 3 bases and J by 3 bases, 4 bases remained unmatched. Germline V lookup: CDR1 MGHDK, CDR2 SYGVNS. CDR3 size: 15 residues. The CDR3 DNA sequence: TGTGCCAGCAGTGAGCCGGGACTAGGCTACAATGAGCAGTTCTTC. This encodes CASSEPGLGYNEQFF. Drawing the rest from reference TRBV25-1 and TRBJ2-1, the complete variable domain is EADIYQTPRYLVIGTGKKITLECSQTMGHDKMYWYQQDPGMELHLIHYSYGVNSTEKGDLSSESTVSRIRTEHFPLTLESARPSHTSQYLCASSEPGLGYNEQFFGPGTRLTVL.

This clonotype was detected many times. The chain joins TRBV4-1 to TRBJ1-2, with D perhaps matching TRBD1 (6 bases). V was pared by 2 bases and J by 6 bases, with 16 bases between. Germline V lookup: CDR1 MGHRA, CDR2 YSYEKL. The CDR3 length is 15 residues. CDR3 nucleotide sequence: TGCGCCAGCAGCCAAAGGGGGGAAGGGCTTAATGGCTACACCTTC. This gives the protein CASSQRGEGLNGYTF.

This clonotype was observed at least ten times. The V call is TRBV7-2, the J call TRBJ2-5; 8 bases are a match to TRBD1. CDR1 and CDR2 (germline): SGHTA, FQGNSA. This CDR3 region has 16 residues. V lost 1 base and J lost 0; bases outside the gene matches: 4. The CDR3 DNA follows: TGTGCCAGCAGCTTAGGGGACAGGCTTTACCAAGAGACCCAGTACTTC. It encodes CASSLGDRLYQETQYF.

There are many counts of this clonotype. V gene TRBV7-9 combines with J gene TRBJ2-3; 12 nucleotides match TRBD2. Germline V CDR1 and CDR2: SEHNR, FQNEAQ (reference sequence). The CDR3 extends over 16 amino acids. The V and J ends lost 6 bases and 4 bases, in that order; junction bases with no gene match: 8. This chain's CDR3 is CASSPTSGSGADTQYF. CDR3 DNA: TGTGCCAGCAGTCCGACTAGCGGGAGCGGGGCAGATACGCAGTATTTT.

Details on this clonotype: A much larger clone lies a single base off, so this may be a read error. J is TRBJ2-7 and V is TRBV15; 9 nucleotides align to TRBD2. V was pared by 2 bases and J by 4 bases, with 15 bases of the junction left unmatched. Germline CDR1 LNHNV, CDR2 YYDKDF (reference sequence). This CDR3 spans 18 amino acids. The CDR3 nucleotides are TGTGCCACCAGCAGATATATTTTCTCGGCGGGAGGGTCATACGAGCAGTACTTC. Encoded protein: CATSRYIFSAGGSYEQYF.

Only a few counts were recorded for this clonotype. A much larger clone sits a single nucleotide away, making a read error possible. This sequence joins TRBV3-1 and TRBJ1-5; D is unclear. The germline V and J ends were trimmed by 1 base and 7 bases, with 14 bases remaining between them. CDR1 and CDR2 from the germline V gene are LGHDT and YNNKEL (reference sequence). There are 15 residues in the CDR3. CDR3 in amino acids: CASSQGSGCYQPQHF. CDR3 bases: TGTGCCAGCAGCCAAGGATCCGGGTGCTACCAGCCCCAGCATTTT.

This clonotype occurred many times. The chain links TRBV4-1 to TRBJ1-1; D is possibly TRBD1 (6 bases). V was cut by 6 bases and J by 3 bases, with 17 bases left in between. Germline lookup yields CDR1 MGHRA and CDR2 YSYEKL. The CDR3 runs to 15 residues. CDR3 DNA: TGCGCCAGCAGTTCCGAGCAACAGGGCTACACTGAAGCTTTCTTT. Translation: CASSSEQQGYTEAFF.

On this clonotype itself: A much larger clone lies a single base off, so this may be a read error. The chain joins TRBV27 to TRBJ2-6; D possibly corresponds to TRBD1 (5 bases). The CDR3 extends over 16 amino acids. Germline V CDR1 and CDR2: MNHEY, SMNVEV (reference sequence). In DNA form, the CDR3 reads TGTGCCAGCAGTTTGCTGGGTAACTCTGGGGCCAACGTCCCGACTTTC. It codes for CASSLLGNSGANVPTF.

This clonotype was recorded many times. The rearrangement joins TRBV20-1 to TRBJ1-5; TRBD1 might be the D (5 bases). CDR3 length: 15 residues. Trimming took off 0 bases at V and 5 bases at J, with 14 bases between the two ends. Germline V lookup: CDR1 DFQATT, CDR2 SNEGSKA (reference sequence). The CDR3, as DNA: TGCAGTGCTAGAGATCAGGAGGGGTCTCATCAGCCCCAGCATTTT. It codes for CSARDQEGSHQPQHF.

This clonotype was seen repeatedly, ten times or more. The chain recombines TRBV2 with TRBJ1-5; D uncertain. Trimming removed 7 bases from V and 9 bases from J, with 10 bases in between. Per the germline V gene, CDR1 is SNHLY and CDR2 is FYNNEI. CDR3 length: 11 residues. For the CDR3, the DNA is TGTGCCAGCACCCTAGAGGGGCCCCAGCATTTT. The encoded protein is CASTLEGPQHF.

With regard to this clonotype: Since a much larger clone is just one base distant, this may be a read error. This chain uses TRBV6-2 or TRBV6-3 with TRBJ2-1, with D possibly matching TRBD2 (6 bases). This CDR3 comprises 16 residues. V lost 6 bases to trimming and J lost 6 bases, with 21 bases between them. Germline V gene lookup returns CDR1 MNHEY and CDR2 SVGEGT. The CDR3 reads CASSDPGAFPCNEQFF. The CDR3 nucleotides are TGTGCCAGCAGCGACCCGGGAGCTTTTCCCTGCAATGAGCAGTTCTTC.

This clonotype was counted between two and nine times. One end of the junction varies from germline; a read error may be responsible. This rearrangement joins TRBV19 to TRBJ2-1; D remains ambiguous. CDR1 is LNHDA, CDR2 SQIVND, per germline (reference sequence). The CDR3 is 11 residues long. CDR3 loop: CASSIGVTATF. The CDR3 DNA reads TGTGCCAGTAGTATAGGGGTCACGGCCACCTTC.

Turning to this clonotype: This clone may be a read error of a much larger clone one base away. The chain has TRBV27 and TRBJ1-5, with a possible D match to TRBD1 (5 bases). The germline CDR1 and CDR2 sequences are MNHEY and SMNVEV (reference sequence). There are 15 residues in the CDR3. Trimming removed 5 bases at V and 2 bases at J, with 13 bases between. The CDR3 here is CASSTGFAGNQPQHF. The DNA of the CDR3 is TGTGCCAGCAGTACAGGTTTTGCGGGCAATCAGCCCCAGCATTTT.

This clonotype has a count of ten or more. The chain recombines TRBV28 with TRBJ1-1; 12 positions agree with TRBD1. The J segment lost 6 bases and the V segment lost 4 bases, leaving 9 bases of the junction unmatched. From germline, CDR1 is MDHEN and CDR2 SYDVKM. CDR3 length equals 16 residues. The CDR3 is CASSSLGQGALAEAFF. In DNA form, the CDR3 reads TGTGCCAGCAGTTCTTTGGGACAGGGGGCGCTGGCTGAAGCTTTCTTT.